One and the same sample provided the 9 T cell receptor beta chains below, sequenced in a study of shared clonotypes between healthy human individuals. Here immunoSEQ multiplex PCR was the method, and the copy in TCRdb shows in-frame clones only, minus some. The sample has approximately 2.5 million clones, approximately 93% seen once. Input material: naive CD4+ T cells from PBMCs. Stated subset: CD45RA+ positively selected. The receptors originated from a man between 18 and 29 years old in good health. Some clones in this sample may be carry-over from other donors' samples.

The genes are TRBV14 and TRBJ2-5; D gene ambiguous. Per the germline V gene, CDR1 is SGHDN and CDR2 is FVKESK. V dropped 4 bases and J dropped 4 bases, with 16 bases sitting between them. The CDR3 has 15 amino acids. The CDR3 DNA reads TGTGCCAGCAGCCCCACGTTGTGGATCCGAGAGACCCAGTACTTC. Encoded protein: CASSPTLWIRETQYF. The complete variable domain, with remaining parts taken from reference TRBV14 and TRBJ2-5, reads EAGVTQFPSHSVIEKGQTVTLRCDPISGHDNLYWYRRVMGKEIKFLLHFVKESKQDESGMPNNRFLAERTGGTYSTLKVQPAELEDSGVYFCASSPTLWIRETQYFGPGTRLLVL.

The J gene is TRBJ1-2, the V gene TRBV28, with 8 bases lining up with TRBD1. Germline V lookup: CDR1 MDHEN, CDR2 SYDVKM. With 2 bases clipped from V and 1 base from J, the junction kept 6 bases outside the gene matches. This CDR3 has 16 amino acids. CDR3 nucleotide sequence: TGTGCCAGCAGTTTACAATCGACAGGGGTTAACTATGGCTACACCTTC. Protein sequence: CASSLQSTGVNYGYTF.

The CDR3: CASSTYRGGGNTIYF. The CDR3 nucleotides are TGTGCCAGCAGCACCTACAGGGGCGGAGGAAACACCATATATTTT. The chain recombines TRBV7-2 with TRBJ1-3; 7 nucleotides line up with TRBD1. With V trimmed by 5 bases and J by 4 bases, 8 bases remained unmatched. This CDR3 region has 15 residues. CDR1 is SGHTA and CDR2 is FQGNSA in the germline V gene.

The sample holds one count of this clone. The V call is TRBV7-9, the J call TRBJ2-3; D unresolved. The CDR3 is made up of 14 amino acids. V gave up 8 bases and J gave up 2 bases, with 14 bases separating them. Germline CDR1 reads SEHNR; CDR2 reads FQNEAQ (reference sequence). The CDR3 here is CASREPKPTDTQYF. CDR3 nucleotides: TGTGCCAGCCGCGAGCCTAAGCCCACAGATACGCAGTATTTT.

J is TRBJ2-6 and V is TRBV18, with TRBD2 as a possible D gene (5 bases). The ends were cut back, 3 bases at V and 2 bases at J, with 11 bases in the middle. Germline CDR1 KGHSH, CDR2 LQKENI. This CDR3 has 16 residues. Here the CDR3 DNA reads TGTGCCAGCTCACCGACTAAGACGGCTGGGGCCAACGTCCTGACTTTC. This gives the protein CASSPTKTAGANVLTF.

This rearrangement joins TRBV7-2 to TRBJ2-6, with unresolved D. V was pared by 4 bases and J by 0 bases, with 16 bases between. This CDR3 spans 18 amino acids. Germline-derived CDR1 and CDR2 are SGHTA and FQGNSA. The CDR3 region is CASSSASGPPSGANVLTF. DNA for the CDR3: TGTGCCAGCAGCTCTGCCTCCGGACCCCCCTCTGGGGCCAACGTCCTGACTTTC.

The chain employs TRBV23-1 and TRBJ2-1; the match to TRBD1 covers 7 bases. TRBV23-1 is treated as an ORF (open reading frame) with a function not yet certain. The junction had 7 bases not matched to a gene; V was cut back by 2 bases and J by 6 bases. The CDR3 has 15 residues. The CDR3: CASSQRDRPSNEQFF. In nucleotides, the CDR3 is TGCGCCAGCAGTCAACGGGACAGACCATCCAATGAGCAGTTCTTC.

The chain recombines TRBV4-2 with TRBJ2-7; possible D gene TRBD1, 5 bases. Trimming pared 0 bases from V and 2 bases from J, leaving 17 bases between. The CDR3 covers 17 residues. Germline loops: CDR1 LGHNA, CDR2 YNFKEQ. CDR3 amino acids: CASSQDLTSAGPYEQYF. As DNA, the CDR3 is TGTGCCAGCAGCCAAGATCTTACGTCGGCAGGGCCCTACGAGCAGTACTTC.

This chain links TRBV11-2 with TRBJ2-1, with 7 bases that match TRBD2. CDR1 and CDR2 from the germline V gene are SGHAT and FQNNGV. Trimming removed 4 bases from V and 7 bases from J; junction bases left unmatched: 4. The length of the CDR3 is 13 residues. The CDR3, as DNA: TGTGCCAGCAGCTCCGGACTAGGGAATGAGCAGTTCTTC. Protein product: CASSSGLGNEQFF.